This section outlines one T cell receptor beta chain sequence together with its context. Its antigen is not identified. This specimen comes from a study of Ad26.COV2.S vaccination and SARS-CoV-2 variants. Looking at the study overall: Trial arm assignment for the donor was COV1001 Ad26.COV2.S. Into the muscle, Ad26.COV2.S was dosed once or twice, 56 days apart.

Sequenced by immunoSEQ multiplex PCR; TCRdb stores in-frame clones only, minus some. The sample shows a few hundred thousand clones, roughly 90% of them seen only once. The CDR3 length is 14 residues. Trimming cost V 4 bases and J 9 bases, with 15 bases left between them. Germline CDR1 and CDR2: KGHDR and SFDVKD. The study's findings and limits: Whether participants received vaccine or placebo, their non-spike TCR breadth was similar.

Specified treatment: some 19 received Ad26.COV2.S at low or high dose, single or two shots; about five received placebo; per-sample allocation not given. After the first vaccine or placebo injection, samples were drawn on day 63. Wuhan-strain spike was delivered by a replication-incompetent Ad26 vector. The starting material was peripheral blood, obtained in a trial of Ad26.COV2.S vaccine versus placebo. The clonotype originates from a person aged 18 to 65 who received the Ad26.COV2.S COVID-19 vaccine or a placebo. The genes are TRBV24-1 and TRBJ2-1; D not certain. In DNA, the CDR3 is TGTGCCACCAGTGACCCGGACCGGGCTACTGAGCAGTTCTTC. It encodes CATSDPDRATEQFF.